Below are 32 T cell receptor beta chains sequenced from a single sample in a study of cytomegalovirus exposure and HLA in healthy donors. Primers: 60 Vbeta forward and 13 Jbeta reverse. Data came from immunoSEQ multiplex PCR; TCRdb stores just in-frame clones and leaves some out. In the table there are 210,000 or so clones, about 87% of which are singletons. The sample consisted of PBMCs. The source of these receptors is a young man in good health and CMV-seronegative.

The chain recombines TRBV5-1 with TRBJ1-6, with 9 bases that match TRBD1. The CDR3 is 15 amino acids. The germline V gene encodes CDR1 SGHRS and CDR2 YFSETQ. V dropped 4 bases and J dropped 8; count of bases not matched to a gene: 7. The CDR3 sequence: CASSITGGADSPLHF. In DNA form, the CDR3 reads TGCGCCAGCAGCATAACAGGGGGCGCTGATTCACCCCTCCACTTT.

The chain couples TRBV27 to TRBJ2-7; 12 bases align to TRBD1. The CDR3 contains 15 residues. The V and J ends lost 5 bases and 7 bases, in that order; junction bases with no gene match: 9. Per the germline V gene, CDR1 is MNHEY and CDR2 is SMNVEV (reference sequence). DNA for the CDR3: TGTGCCAGCAGTCTCCGGGGACAGGGGGCACGGGAGCAGTACTTC. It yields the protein CASSLRGQGAREQYF.

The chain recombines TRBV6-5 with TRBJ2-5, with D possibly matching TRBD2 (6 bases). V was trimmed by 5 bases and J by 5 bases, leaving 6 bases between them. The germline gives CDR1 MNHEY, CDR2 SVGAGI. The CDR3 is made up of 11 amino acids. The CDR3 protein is CASSRGETQYF. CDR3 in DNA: TGTGCCAGCAGTCGGGGGGAGACCCAGTACTTC.

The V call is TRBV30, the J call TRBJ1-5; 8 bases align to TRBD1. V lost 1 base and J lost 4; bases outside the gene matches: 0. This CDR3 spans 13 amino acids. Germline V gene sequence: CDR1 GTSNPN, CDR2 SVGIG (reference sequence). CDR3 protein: CAWSGQGNQPQHF. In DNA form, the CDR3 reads TGTGCCTGGAGTGGACAGGGGAATCAGCCCCAGCATTTT.

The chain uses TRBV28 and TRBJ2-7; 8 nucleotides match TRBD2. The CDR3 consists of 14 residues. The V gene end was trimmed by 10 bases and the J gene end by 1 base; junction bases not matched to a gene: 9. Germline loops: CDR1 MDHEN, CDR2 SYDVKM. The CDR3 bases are TGTGCCACCCTTACCGGGACTAGTTCCTACGAGCAGTACTTC. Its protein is CATLTGTSSYEQYF.

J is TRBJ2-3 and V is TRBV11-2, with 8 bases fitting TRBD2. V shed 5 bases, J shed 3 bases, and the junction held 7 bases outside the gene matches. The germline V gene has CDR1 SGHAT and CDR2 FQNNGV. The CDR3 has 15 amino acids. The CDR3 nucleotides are TGTGCCAGCAGCCCTTTCGGGGGGGGGACAGATACGCAGTATTTT. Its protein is CASSPFGGGTDTQYF.

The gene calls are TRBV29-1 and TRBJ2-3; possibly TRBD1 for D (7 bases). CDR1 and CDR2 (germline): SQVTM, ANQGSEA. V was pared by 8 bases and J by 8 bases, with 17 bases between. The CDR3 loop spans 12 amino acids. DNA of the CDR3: TGCAGCTTCGCGGAGGGGGCGCCTACGCAGTATTTT. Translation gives CSFAEGAPTQYF.

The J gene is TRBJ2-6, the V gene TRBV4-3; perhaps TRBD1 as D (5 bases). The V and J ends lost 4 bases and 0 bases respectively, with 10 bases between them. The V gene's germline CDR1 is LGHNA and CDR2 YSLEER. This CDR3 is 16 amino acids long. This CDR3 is CASSPHQGSGANVLTF. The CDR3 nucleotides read TGCGCCAGCAGCCCGCATCAGGGCTCTGGGGCCAACGTCCTGACTTTC.

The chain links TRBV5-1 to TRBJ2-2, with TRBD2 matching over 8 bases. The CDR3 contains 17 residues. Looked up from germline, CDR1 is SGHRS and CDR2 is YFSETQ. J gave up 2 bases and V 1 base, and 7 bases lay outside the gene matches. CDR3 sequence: CASSLQRLASNTGELFF. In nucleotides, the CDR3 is TGCGCCAGCAGCTTGCAGCGACTAGCGTCTAACACCGGGGAGCTGTTTTTT.

The CDR3: CASSQVGGGYNEQFF. The CDR3 DNA follows: TGTGCCAGCAGCCAAGTCGGGGGGGGTTACAATGAGCAGTTCTTC. The chain recombines TRBV9 with TRBJ2-1, with TRBD2 identical over 8 bases. Germline loops: CDR1 SGDLS, CDR2 YYNGEE. Unmatched junction bases numbered 7, after V lost 4 bases and J lost 4 bases. CDR3 length: 15 amino acids.

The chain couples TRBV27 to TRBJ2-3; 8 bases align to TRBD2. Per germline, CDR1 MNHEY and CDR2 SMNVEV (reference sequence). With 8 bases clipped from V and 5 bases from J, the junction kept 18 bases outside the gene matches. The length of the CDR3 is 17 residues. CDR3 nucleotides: TGTGCCAGCGCCTCCGGGGTGGTAGGCGGGAGGAGAGATACGCAGTATTTT. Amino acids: CASASGVVGGRRDTQYF.

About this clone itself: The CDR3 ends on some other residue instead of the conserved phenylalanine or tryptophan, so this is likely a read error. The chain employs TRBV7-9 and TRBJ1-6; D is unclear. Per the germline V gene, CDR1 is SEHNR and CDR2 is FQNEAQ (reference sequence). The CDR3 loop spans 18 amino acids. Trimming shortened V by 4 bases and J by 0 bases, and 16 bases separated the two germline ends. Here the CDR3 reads CASSSFGESGSYNSPLHL. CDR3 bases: TGTGCCAGCAGCTCCTTTGGGGAAAGCGGCTCCTATAATTCACCCCTCCACCTT.

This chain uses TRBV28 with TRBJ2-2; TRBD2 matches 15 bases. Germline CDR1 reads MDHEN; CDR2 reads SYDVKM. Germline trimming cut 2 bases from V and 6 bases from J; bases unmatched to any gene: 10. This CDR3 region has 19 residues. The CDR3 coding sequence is TGTGCCAGCAGTTTACGACCCCCAGGACTAGCGGGAGGGCCCGGGGAGCTGTTTTTT. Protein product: CASSLRPPGLAGGPGELFF.

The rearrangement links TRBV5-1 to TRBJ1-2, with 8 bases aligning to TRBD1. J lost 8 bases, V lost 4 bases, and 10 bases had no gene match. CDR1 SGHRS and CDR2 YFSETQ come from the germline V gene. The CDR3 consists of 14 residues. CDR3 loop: CASSTLDREGGYTF. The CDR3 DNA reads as TGCGCCAGCAGCACACTGGACAGGGAGGGCGGCTACACCTTC.

Here the CDR3 DNA reads TGTGCCAGCAGTAAAGACAGGGCTTATACCGGGGAGCTGTTTTTT. It translates to CASSKDRAYTGELFF. The rearrangement uses TRBV6-6 and TRBJ2-2; TRBD1 aligns across 7 bases. Per germline, CDR1 MNHNY and CDR2 SVGAGI (reference sequence). The CDR3 totals 15 residues. Trimming at V came to 5 bases and at J to 5 bases, leaving 8 bases not matched to a gene.

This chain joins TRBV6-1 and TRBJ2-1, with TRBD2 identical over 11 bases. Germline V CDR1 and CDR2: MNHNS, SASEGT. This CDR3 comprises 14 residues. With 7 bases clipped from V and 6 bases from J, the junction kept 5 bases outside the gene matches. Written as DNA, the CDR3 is TGTGCCAGCATATCTAGCGGGGGGACCAATGAGCAGTTCTTC. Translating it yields CASISSGGTNEQFF.

This CDR3 is CASSWRGTGELFF. The DNA of the CDR3 is TGCGCCAGCAGCTGGAGGGGTACCGGGGAGCTGTTTTTT. The chain has TRBV5-1 and TRBJ2-2, with a weak D call TRBD2 (6 bases). V lost 3 bases to trimming and J lost 5 bases, with 8 bases between them. The CDR3 is 13 amino acids. Per the germline V gene, CDR1 is SGHRS and CDR2 is YFSETQ.

The CDR3 spells CSARRLPEQFF. DNA of the CDR3: TGCAGTGCTAGACGACTGCCGGAGCAGTTCTTC. The rearrangement uses TRBV20-1 and TRBJ2-1; no firm D call. CDR1 is DFQATT and CDR2 is SNEGSKA in the germline V gene (reference sequence). Trimming left V 2 bases short and J 10 bases short, with 9 bases between. The CDR3 runs 11 residues.

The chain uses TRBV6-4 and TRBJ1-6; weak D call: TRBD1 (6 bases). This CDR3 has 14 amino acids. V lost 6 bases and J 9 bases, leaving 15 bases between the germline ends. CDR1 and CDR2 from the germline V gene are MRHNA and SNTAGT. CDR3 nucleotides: TGTGCCAGCAGCCTAACAGGGAGAGGTTCACCCCTCCACTTT. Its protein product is CASSLTGRGSPLHF.

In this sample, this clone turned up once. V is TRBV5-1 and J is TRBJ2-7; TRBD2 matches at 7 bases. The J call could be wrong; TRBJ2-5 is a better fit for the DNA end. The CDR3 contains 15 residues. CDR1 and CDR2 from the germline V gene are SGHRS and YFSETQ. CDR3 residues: CASSPTTSPQETQYF. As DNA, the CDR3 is TGCGCCAGCAGCCCCACGACTAGCCCCCAAGAGACCCAGTACTTC.

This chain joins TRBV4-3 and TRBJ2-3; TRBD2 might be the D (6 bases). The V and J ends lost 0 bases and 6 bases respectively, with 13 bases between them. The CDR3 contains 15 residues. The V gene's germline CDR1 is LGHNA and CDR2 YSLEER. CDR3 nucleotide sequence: TGCGCCAGCAGCCAAGATCCCAGGGAGGCGGATACGCAGTATTTT. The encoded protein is CASSQDPREADTQYF.

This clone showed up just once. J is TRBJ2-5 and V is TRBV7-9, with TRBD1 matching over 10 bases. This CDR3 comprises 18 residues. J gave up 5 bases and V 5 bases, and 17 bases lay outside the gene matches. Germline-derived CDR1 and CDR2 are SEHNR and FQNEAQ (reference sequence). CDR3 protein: CASSPKSGTGALGETQYF. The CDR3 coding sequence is TGTGCCAGCAGCCCGAAATCCGGGACAGGGGCGCTCGGGGAGACCCAGTACTTC. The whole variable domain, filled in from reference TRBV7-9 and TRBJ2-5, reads DTGVSQNPRHKITKRGQNVTFRCDPISEHNRLYWYRQTLGQGPEFLTYFQNEAQLEKSRLLSDRFSAERPKGSFSTLEIQRTEQGDSAMYLCASSPKSGTGALGETQYFGPGTRLLVL.

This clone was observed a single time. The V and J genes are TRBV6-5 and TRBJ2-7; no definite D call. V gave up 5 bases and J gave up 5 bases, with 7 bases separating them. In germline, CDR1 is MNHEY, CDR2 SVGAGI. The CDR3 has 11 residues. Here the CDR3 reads CASSTDNEQYF. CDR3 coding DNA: TGTGCCAGCAGTACTGACAACGAGCAGTACTTC.

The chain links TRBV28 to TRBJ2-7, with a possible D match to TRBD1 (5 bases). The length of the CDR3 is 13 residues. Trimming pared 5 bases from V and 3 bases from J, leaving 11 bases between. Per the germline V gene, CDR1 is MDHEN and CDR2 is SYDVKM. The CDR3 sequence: CASSIGHDYEQYF. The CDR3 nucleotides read TGTGCCAGCAGTATAGGACACGACTACGAGCAGTACTTC.

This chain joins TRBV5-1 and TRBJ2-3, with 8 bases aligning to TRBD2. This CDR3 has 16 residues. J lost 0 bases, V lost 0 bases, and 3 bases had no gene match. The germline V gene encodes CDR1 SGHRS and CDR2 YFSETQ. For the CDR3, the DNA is TGCGCCAGCAGCTTGGTCCGGGGGGGTAGCACAGATACGCAGTATTTT. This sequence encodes CASSLVRGGSTDTQYF.

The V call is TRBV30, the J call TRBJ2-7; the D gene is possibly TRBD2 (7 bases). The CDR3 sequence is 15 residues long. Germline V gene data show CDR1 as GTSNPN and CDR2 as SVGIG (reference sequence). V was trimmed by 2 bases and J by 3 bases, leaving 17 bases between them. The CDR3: CAWSRGGGGFYEQYF. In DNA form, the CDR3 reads TGTGCCTGGAGTCGAGGGGGAGGGGGTTTCTACGAGCAGTACTTC.

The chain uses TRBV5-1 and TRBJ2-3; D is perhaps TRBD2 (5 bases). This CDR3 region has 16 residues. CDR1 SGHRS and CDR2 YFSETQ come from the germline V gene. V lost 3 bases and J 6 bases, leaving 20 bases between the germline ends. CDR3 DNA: TGCGCCAGCAGCTCAGGACTGAGGGTTTTAGCGGATACGCAGTATTTT. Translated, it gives CASSSGLRVLADTQYF.

The CDR3: CASSVGEGRSQPQHF. The CDR3 bases are TGTGCCAGCAGCGTAGGAGAGGGCCGAAGTCAGCCCCAGCATTTT. The chain has TRBV9 and TRBJ1-5; D remains unclear. CDR1 SGDLS and CDR2 YYNGEE come from the germline V gene. The length of the CDR3 is 15 residues. V lost 0 bases to trimming and J lost 6 bases, with 13 bases between them. The variable domain in full, with the rest retrieved from reference TRBV9 and TRBJ1-5, is DSGVTQTPKHLITATGQRVTLRCSPRSGDLSVYWYQQSLDQGLQFLIQYYNGEERAKGNILERFSAQQFPDLHSELNLSSLELGDSALYFCASSVGEGRSQPQHFGDGTRLSIL.

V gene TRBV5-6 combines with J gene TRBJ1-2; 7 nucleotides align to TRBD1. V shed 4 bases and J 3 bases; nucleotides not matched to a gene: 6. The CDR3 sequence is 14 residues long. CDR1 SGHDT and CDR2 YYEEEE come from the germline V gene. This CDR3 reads CASSQDRRDYGYTF. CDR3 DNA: TGTGCCAGCAGCCAGGACAGGCGGGACTATGGCTACACCTTC. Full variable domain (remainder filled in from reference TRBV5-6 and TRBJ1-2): DAGVTQSPTHLIKTRGQQVTLRCSPKSGHDTVSWYQQALGQGPQFIFQYYEEEERQRGNFPDRFSGHQFPNYSSELNVNALLLGDSALYLCASSQDRRDYGYTFGSGTRLTVV.

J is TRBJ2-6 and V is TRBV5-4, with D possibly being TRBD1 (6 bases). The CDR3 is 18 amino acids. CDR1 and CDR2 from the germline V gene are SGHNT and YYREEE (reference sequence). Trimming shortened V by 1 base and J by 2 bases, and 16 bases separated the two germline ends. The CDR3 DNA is TGTGCCAGCAGCTTGTTTGACAGGTTTAGGACTGGGGCCAACGTCCTGACTTTC. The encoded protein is CASSLFDRFRTGANVLTF.

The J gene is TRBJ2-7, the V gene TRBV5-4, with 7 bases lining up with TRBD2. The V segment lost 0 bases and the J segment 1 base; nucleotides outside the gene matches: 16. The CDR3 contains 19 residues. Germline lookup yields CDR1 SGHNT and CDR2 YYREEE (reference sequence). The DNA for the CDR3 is TGTGCCAGCAGCTTGGATCGGGCCTCGGCGGGGGACTCGTCCTACGAGCAGTACTTC. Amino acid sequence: CASSLDRASAGDSSYEQYF.

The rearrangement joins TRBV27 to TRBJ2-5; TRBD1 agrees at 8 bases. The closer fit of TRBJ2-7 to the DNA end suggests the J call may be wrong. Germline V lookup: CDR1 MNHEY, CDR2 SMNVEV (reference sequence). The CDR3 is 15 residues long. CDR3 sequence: CASSLSSRGLYEQYF. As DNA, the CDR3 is TGTGCCAGCAGTTTATCGTCCAGGGGGCTTTACGAGCAGTACTTC.